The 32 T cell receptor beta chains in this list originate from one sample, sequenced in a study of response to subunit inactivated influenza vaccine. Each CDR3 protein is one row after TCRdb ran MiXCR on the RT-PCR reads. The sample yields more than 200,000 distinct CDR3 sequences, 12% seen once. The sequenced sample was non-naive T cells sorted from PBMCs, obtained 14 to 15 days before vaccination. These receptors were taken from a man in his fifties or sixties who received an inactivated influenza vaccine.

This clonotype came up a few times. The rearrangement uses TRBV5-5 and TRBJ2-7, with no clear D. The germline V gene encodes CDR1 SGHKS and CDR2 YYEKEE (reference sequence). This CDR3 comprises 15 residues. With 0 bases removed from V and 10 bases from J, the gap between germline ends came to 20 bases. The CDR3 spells CASSLEGSPLGDQYF. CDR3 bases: TGTGCCAGCAGCTTGGAAGGTTCCCCTCTGGGCGACCAGTACTTC.

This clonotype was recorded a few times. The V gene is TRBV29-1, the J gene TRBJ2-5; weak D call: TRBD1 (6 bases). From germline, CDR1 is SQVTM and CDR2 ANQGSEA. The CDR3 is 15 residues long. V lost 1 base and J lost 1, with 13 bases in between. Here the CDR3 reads CSVEGGQGFQETQYF. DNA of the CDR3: TGCAGCGTTGAAGGTGGCCAGGGGTTCCAAGAGACCCAGTACTTC.

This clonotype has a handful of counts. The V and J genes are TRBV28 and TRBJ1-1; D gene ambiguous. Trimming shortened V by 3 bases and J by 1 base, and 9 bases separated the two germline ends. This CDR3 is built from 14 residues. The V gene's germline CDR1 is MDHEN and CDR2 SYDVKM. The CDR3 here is CASSLPLANTEAFF. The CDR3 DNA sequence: TGTGCCAGCAGTTTGCCGTTGGCGAACACTGAAGCTTTCTTT.

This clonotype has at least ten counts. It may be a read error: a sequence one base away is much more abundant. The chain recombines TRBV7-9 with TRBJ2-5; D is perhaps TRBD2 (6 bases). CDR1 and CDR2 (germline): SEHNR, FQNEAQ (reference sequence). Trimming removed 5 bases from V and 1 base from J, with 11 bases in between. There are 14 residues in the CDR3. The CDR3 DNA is TGTGCCAGCAGCCCCTGGAGGGGCCAAGAGACCCAGTACTTC. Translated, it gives CASSPWRGQETQYF.

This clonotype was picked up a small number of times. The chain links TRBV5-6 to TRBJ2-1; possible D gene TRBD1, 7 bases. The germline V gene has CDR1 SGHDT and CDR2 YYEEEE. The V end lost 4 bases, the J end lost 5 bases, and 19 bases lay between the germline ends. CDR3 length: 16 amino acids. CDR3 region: CASSPWRQGGDNEQFF. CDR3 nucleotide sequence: TGTGCCAGCAGCCCCTGGCGCCAGGGGGGAGACAATGAGCAGTTCTTC.

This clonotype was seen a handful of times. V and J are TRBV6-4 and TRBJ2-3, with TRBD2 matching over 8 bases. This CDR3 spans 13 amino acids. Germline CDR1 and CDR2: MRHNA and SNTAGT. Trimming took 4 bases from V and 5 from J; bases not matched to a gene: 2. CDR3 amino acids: CASSVAGGDTQYF. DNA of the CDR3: TGTGCCAGCAGTGTTGCGGGAGGAGATACGCAGTATTTT.

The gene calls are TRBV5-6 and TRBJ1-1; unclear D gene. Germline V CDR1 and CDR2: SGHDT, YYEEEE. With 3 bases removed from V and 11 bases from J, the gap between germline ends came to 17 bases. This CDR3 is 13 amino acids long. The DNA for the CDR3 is TGTGCCAGCAGCTCCAACCTGGACTCTTACGCTTTCTTT. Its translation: CASSSNLDSYAFF.

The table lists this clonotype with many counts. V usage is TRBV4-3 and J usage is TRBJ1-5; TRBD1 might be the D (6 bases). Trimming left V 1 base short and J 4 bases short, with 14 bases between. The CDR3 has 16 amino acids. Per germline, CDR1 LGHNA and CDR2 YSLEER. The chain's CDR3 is CASSQGWGGGNQPQHF. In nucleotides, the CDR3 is TGCGCCAGCAGCCAAGGGTGGGGAGGGGGTAATCAGCCCCAGCATTTT.

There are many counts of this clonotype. The CDR3 bases are TGCGCCAGCAGCACAGGGACGCAAGAGACCCAGTACTTC. It is translated as CASSTGTQETQYF. The genes are TRBV10-2 and TRBJ2-5; possibly TRBD1 for D (6 bases). There are 13 residues in the CDR3. Germline V gene data show CDR1 as WSHSY and CDR2 as SAAADI. V was cut by 6 bases and J by 2 bases, with 10 bases left in between.

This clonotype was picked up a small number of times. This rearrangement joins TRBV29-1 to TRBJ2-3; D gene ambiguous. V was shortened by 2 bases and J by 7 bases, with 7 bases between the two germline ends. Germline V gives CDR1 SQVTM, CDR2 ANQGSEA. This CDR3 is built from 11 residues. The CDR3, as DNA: TGCAGCGTTGAAAGGTCCTATACGCAGTATTTT. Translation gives CSVERSYTQYF.

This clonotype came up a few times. The chain's CDR3 is CASSPFGRNTEAFF. The CDR3 bases are TGTGCCAGCTCACCGTTCGGACGGAACACTGAAGCTTTCTTT. This chain uses TRBV18 with TRBJ1-1, with D unresolved. Germline CDR1 reads KGHSH; CDR2 reads LQKENI. V lost 3 bases and J lost 1, with 9 bases in between. The CDR3 runs to 14 residues.

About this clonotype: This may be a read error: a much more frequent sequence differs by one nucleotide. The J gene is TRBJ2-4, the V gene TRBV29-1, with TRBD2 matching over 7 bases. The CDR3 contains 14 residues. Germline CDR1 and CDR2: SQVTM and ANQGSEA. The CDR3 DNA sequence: TGCAGCGTTGGGGGAGGGGAGGCCAAAAACATTCAGTGCTTC. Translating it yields CSVGGGEAKNIQCF.

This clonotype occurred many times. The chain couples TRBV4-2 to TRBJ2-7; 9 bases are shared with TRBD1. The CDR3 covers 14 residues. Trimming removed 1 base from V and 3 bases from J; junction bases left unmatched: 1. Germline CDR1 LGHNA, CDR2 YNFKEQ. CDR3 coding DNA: TGTGCCAGCAGCCAAGGACAGGGGGACTACGAGCAGTACTTC. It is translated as CASSQGQGDYEQYF.

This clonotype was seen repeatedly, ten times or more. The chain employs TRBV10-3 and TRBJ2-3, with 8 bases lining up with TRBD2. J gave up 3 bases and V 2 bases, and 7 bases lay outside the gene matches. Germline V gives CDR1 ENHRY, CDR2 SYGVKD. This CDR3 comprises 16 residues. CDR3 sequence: CAISELGLVSTDTQYF. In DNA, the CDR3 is TGTGCCATCAGTGAGCTGGGACTAGTGTCGACAGATACGCAGTATTTT.

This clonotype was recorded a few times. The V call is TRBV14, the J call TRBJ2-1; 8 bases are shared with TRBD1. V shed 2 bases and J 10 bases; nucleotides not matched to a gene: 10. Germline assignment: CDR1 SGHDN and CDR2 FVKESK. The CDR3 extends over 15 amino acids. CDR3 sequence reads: CASSQIDRGREEQFF. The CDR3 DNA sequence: TGTGCCAGCAGCCAAATAGACAGGGGCAGGGAGGAGCAGTTCTTC.

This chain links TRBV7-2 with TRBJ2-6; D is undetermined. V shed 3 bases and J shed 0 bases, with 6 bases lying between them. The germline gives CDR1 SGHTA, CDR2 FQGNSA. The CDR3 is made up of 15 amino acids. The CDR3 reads CASSLGLSGANVLTF. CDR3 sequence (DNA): TGTGCCAGCAGCTTGGGTCTCTCTGGGGCCAACGTCCTGACTTTC.

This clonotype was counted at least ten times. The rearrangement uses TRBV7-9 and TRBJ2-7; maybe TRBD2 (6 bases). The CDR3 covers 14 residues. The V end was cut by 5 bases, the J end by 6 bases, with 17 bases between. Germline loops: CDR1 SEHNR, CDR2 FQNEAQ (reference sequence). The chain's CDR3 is CASSRLDTFSEQYF. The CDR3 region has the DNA TGTGCCAGCAGCCGACTAGATACCTTCTCCGAGCAGTACTTC.

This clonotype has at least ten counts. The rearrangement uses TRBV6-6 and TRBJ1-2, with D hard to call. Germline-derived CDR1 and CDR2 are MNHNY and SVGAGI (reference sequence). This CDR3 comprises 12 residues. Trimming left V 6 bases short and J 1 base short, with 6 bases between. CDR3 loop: CASSRSNYGYTF. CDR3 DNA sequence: TGTGCCAGCAGCAGAAGTAACTATGGCTACACCTTC.

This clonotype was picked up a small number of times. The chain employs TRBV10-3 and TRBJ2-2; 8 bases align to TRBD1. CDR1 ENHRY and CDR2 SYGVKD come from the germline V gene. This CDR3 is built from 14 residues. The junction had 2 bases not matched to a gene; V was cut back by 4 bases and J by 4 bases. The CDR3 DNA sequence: TGTGCCATCAGTGCAGGGGGCAGCACCGGGGAGCTGTTTTTT. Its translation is CAISAGGSTGELFF.

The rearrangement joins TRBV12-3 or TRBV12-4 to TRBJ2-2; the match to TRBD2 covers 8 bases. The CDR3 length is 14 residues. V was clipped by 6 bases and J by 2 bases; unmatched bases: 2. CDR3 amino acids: CASRAGVNTGELFF. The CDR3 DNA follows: TGTGCCAGCAGAGCGGGGGTTAACACCGGGGAGCTGTTTTTT.

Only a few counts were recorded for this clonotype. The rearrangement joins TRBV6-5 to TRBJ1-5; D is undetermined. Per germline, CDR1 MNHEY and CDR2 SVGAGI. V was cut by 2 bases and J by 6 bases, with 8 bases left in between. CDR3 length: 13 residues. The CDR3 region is CASSYAASQPQHF. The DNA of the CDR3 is TGTGCCAGCAGTTACGCAGCTAGTCAGCCCCAGCATTTT.

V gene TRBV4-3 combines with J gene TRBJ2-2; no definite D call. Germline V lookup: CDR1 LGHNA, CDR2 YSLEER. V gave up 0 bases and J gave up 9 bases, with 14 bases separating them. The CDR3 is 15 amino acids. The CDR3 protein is CASSQEFGETRELFF. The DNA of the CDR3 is TGCGCCAGCAGCCAAGAATTTGGGGAAACCAGGGAGCTGTTTTTT.

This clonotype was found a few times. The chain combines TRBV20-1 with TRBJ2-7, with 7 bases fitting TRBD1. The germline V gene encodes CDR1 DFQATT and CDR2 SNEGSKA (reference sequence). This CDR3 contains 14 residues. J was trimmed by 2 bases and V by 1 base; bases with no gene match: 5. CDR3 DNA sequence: TGCAGTGCTAGAGGGACAGGACTCACCTACGAGCAGTACTTC. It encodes CSARGTGLTYEQYF.

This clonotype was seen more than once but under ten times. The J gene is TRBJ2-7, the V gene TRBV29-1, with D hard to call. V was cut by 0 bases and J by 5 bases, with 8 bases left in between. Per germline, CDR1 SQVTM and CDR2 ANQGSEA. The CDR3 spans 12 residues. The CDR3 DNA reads TGCAGCGTTGAAGACAGTTTCCACGAGCAGTACTTC. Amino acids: CSVEDSFHEQYF.

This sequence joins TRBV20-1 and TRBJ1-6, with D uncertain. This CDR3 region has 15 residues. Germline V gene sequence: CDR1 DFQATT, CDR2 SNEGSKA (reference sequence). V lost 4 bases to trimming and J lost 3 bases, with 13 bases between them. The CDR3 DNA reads TGCAGTGCTAAAGACCTCAGAGACTATAATTCACCCCTCCACTTT. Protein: CSAKDLRDYNSPLHF.

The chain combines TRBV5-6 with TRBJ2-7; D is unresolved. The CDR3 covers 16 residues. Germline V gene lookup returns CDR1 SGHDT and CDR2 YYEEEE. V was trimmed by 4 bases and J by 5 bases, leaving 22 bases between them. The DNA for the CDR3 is TGTGCCAGCAGCGTAAGCAAAAGGGCCGCTTTGAACGAGCAGTACTTC. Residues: CASSVSKRAALNEQYF.

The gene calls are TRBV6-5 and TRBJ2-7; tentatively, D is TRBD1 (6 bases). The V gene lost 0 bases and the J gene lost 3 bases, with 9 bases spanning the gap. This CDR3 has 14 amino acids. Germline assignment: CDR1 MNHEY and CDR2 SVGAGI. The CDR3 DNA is TGTGCCAGCAGTTACTCGGTAGGGGGCTACGAGCAGTACTTC. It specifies CASSYSVGGYEQYF.

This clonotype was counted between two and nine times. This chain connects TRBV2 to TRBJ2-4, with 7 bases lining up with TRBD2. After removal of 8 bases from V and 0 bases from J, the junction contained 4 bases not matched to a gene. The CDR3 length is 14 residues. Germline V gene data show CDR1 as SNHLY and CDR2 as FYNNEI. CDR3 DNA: TGTGCCAGCTCGGGGGGACTAGCCAAAAACATTCAGTACTTC. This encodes CASSGGLAKNIQYF.

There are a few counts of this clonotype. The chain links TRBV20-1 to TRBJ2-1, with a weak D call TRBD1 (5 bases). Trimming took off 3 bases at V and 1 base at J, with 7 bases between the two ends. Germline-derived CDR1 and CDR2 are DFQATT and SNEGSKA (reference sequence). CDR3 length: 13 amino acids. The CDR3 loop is CSARYRSYNEQFF. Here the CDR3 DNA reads TGCAGTGCTAGGTACAGGTCCTACAATGAGCAGTTCTTC.

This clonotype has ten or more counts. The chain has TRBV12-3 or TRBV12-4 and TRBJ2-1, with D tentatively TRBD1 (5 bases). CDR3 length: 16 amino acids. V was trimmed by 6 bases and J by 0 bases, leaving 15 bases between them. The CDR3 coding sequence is TGTGCCAGCAGCCAAGGGGTACTGAGCTCCTACAATGAGCAGTTCTTC. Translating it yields CASSQGVLSSYNEQFF.

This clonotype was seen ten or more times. The CDR3: CSVEDRQGAYEQYF. The CDR3, as DNA: TGCAGCGTTGAAGATCGTCAGGGGGCCTACGAGCAGTACTTC. The rearrangement links TRBV29-1 to TRBJ2-7; 7 nucleotides agree with TRBD1. Germline-derived CDR1 and CDR2 are SQVTM and ANQGSEA. The CDR3 has 14 residues. V dropped 0 bases and J dropped 2; count of bases not matched to a gene: 4.

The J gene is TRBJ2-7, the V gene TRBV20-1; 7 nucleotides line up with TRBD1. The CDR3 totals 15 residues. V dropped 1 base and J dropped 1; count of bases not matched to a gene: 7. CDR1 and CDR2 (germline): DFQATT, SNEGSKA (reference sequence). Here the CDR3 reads CSARAKTGNSYEQYF. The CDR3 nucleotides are TGCAGTGCTAGAGCTAAGACAGGGAATTCCTACGAGCAGTACTTC.